The present TCR beta chain was sequenced within a study of blood T cell repertoires in COVID-19. Germline CDR1 is LNHDA and CDR2 is SQIVND (reference sequence). V dropped 9 bases and J dropped 4; count of bases not matched to a gene: 5. This CDR3 region has 12 residues. Here immunoSEQ multiplex PCR was the method, and the copy in TCRdb shows in-frame clones only, minus some. Counted here are around 350,000 clones, around 90% occurring once; the ten biggest clones make up under 3%. Sequenced: peripheral blood. The rearrangement links TRBV19 to TRBJ2-7, with TRBD1 matching over 8 bases. The clonotype comes from a human donor in a cohort sampled during active COVID-19. In nucleotides, the CDR3 is TGTGCCAGCGGACAGGGTCGTTACGAGCAGTACTTC. Translating gives CASGQGRYEQYF. The full variable domain, with the rest looked up from reference TRBV19 and TRBJ2-7, is DGGITQSPKYLFRKEGQNVTLSCEQNLNHDAMYWYRQDPGQGLRLIYYSQIVNDFQKGDIAEGYSVSREKKESFPLTVTSAQKNPTAFYLCASGQGRYEQYFGPGTRLTVT.